The clone carrying this T cell receptor (beta chain) was detected a few times. Antigen unknown. The data stem from a study of T-cell memory formation after mild COVID-19. For the study at large: The two donors had largely donor-specific TCR clusters.

5'RACE, which relied on constant-segment primers, yielded TCR alpha and TCR beta cDNA libraries carrying sample barcodes and UMIs. From the 5' RACE reads, TCRdb called clonotypes with MiXCR, one entry per CDR3 protein. Among 200,000 to 250,000 distinct CDR3 sequences, approximately 9% were seen once, and the ten largest hold approximately 20%. Germline V CDR1 and CDR2: DFQATT, SNEGSKA (reference sequence). The CDR3 contains 16 residues. J was trimmed by 0 bases and V by 1 base; bases with no gene match: 4. Overall study findings and caveats: The study found contracting CD4+ clones mainly in CM and EM and contracting CD8+ clones in EMRA.

The chain has TRBV20-1 and TRBJ2-1; 9 bases align to TRBD2. The TCR comes from a man aged 18 to 35 who had mild COVID-19 (a few samples of this study predate the infection). Cell type and time point are not known. Sample: PBMCs or a T cell subset sorted from them (not recorded which). The CDR3 protein is CSARGSGGNSYNEQFF. CDR3 bases: TGCAGTGCTAGAGGAAGCGGGGGGAACTCCTACAATGAGCAGTTCTTC.